A selection of T cell receptor beta chains follows, all from one sample in a study of shared clonotypes between healthy human individuals. Method: immunoSEQ multiplex PCR; TCRdb's copy keeps in-frame clones and lacks some. The repertoire has around 2,000,000 clones, approximately 94% of them found once; the top ten carry 1% to 1.5%. Sample: naive CD8+ T cells sorted from blood. The receptors here all came from a man between 18 and 29 years old in good health. CDR3s leave out the opening cysteine and the closing phenylalanine or tryptophan. Each record gives: V gene, clone size, CDR3 protein. Where a row states a size, it is once, few, many or the class of an expanded clone; other rows omit it.

V: TRBV5-6; size: .; CDR3: ASSPRQAYEQY
V: TRBV5-1; size: .; CDR3: ASSLGLAGADTQY
V: TRBV5-6; size: .; CDR3: ASSFLGTNNYGYT
V: TRBV29-1; size: .; CDR3: SVDGGVYGYT
V: TRBV6-5; size: .; CDR3: ASSYSSEWDSIEQY
V: TRBV28; size: .; CDR3: ASSPLRQGHYEQY
V: TRBV14; size: .; CDR3: ASSQEWGLDTQY
V: TRBV11-2; size: .; CDR3: ASSLAIGTAYEQY
V: TRBV10-1; size: .; CDR3: ASSDGNTGELF
V: TRBV27; size: .; CDR3: ASEYRLAGGLPFYNEQF
V: TRBV27; size: .; CDR3: ASSLRNSLAPGEQY
V: TRBV5-5; size: once; CDR3: ASSLVITNYGYT
V: TRBV10-3; size: .; CDR3: AIKEGYEQY
V: TRBV2; size: .; CDR3: ASSEAPSGGAVEQY
V: TRBV6-6; size: .; CDR3: ASSYSWNTEAF
V: TRBV11-2; size: .; CDR3: ASSLARTGLDSPLH
V: TRBV7-9; size: .; CDR3: ASSLAMANEQF
V: TRBV7-6; size: .; CDR3: ASSRHAEETQY
V: TRBV30; size: .; CDR3: AWSENGEPQH
V: TRBV28; size: once; CDR3: ASRRQGAWAGELF
V: TRBV4-1; size: .; CDR3: ASSQDRTGGPWQF
V: TRBV4-1; size: once; CDR3: ASSQGVRDSNTGELF
V: TRBV7-3; size: .; CDR3: ASSVLAGGNNEQF
V: TRBV19; size: .; CDR3: ASSLWTGNNYGYT
V: TRBV2; size: .; CDR3: ASSEATSGRDEQY
V: TRBV27; size: .; CDR3: ASRPPTGAFYEQY
V: TRBV2; size: .; CDR3: ASSVRLNGNNEQF